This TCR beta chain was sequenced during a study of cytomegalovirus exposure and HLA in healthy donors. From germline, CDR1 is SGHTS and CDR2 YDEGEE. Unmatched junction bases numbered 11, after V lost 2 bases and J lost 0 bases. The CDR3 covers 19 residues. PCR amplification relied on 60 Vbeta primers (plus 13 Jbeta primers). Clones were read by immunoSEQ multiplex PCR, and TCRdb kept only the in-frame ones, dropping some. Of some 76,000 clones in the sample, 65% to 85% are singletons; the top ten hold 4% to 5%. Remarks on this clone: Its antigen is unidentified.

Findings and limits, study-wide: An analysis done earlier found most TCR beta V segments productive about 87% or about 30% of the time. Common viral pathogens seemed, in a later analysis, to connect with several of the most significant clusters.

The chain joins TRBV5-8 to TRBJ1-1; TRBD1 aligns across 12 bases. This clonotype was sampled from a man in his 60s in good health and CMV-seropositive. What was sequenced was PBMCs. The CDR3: CASSLPPGTGGVLNTEAFF. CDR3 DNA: TGTGCCAGCAGCTTACCGCCCGGGACAGGGGGCGTTCTGAACACTGAAGCTTTCTTT.